This TCR beta chain was identified during a study of blood T cell repertoires in COVID-19. V lost 5 bases, J lost 4 bases, and 11 bases lay in between. The germline V gene encodes CDR1 SGHTA and CDR2 FQGNSA. CDR3 length: 13 residues. Repertoires were generated with immunoSEQ multiplex PCR, while TCRdb's copy carries only in-frame clones and drops some. The sample holds 200,000 to 250,000 clones, about 90% seen once. Material for sequencing was PBMCs or T cells enriched from blood (not recorded which). This sequence joins TRBV7-2 and TRBJ1-2; tentatively, D is TRBD1 (6 bases). The sequence was collected from a man younger than 45 who had recovered from COVID-19. In nucleotides, the CDR3 is TGTGCCAGCAGCGCCGAAGGGGGCTATGGCTACACCTTC. Its protein product is CASSAEGGYGYTF.